This entry is about one T cell receptor (beta chain). Germline assignment: CDR1 LGHNA and CDR2 YSLEER. The V gene end was trimmed by 3 bases and the J gene end by 1 base; junction bases not matched to a gene: 0. This CDR3 region has 14 residues. This record comes from a study of cytomegalovirus exposure and HLA in healthy donors. Use of 60 Vbeta and 13 Jbeta primers characterized the PCR. This table comes from immunoSEQ multiplex PCR, and its TCRdb copy is limited to in-frame clones, with some not included. The repertoire holds 150,000 to 200,000 clones, with around four fifths as singletons. The sample was PBMCs. The receptor's source is a man younger than 35 in good health and CMV-seropositive. The V and J genes are TRBV4-3 and TRBJ2-3; 8 positions match TRBD2. In DNA, the CDR3 is TGCGCCAGCAGCCAGCGGGAGGGCACAGATACGCAGTATTTT. Amino acids: CASSQREGTDTQYF.